This T cell receptor beta chain was observed in a study of T-cell reconstitution after alpha-beta-depleted transplantation in children. Preparing the TCRbeta library involved the use of unique molecular identifiers. One entry per CDR3 protein, called by TCRdb with MiXCR from the PCR reads. The table lists about 610,000 distinct CDR3 sequences, 10% to 13% of them singletons. The table lists this clonotype with many counts. Per the germline V gene, CDR1 is MNHEY and CDR2 is SMNVEV (reference sequence). This CDR3 is 13 amino acids long. V was clipped by 1 base and J by 4 bases, with 8 bases between them.

This TCR was recovered from a human donor who donated a stem cell graft to a child with acute myeloid leukemia. The genes are TRBV27 and TRBJ2-7; D gene unclear. The sequenced sample was PBMCs from the stem cell graft donor, obtained from the stem cell graft. The CDR3 here is CASSLLGVYEQYF. Here the CDR3 DNA reads TGTGCCAGCAGTTTATTGGGTGTATACGAGCAGTACTTC.